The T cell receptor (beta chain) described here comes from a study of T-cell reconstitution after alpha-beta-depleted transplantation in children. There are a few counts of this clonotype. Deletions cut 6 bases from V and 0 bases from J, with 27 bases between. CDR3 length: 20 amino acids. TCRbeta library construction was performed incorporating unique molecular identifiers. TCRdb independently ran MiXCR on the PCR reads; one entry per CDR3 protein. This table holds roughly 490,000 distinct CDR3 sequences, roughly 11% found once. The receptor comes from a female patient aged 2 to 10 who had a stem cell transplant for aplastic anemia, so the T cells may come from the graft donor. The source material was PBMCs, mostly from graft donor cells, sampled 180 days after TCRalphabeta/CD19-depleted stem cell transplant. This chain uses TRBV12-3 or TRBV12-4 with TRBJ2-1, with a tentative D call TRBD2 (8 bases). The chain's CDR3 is CASSPGPGQASGSSYNEQFF. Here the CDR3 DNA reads TGTGCCAGCAGCCCCGGTCCAGGACAGGCAAGCGGGAGCTCCTACAATGAGCAGTTCTTC.